Reported below is one T cell receptor beta chain. This clone's antigen is unknown. The sample holds no much larger clone one base away, and base qualities are not on file. This entry comes from a study of shared clonotypes between healthy human individuals (dated by TCRdb to the early 2020s). Study-wide context: A few men and two women, aged 18 to 49 years, made up the cohort. To increase sequencing depth and limit assay-specific biases, different laboratories used diverse techniques to prepare libraries and sequence TCR repertoires. To estimate repertoire size and how much clonotype sharing occurs between individuals, the study deeply sequenced the blood TCR repertoires of roughly 5 healthy adults. Leukapheresis yielded between about 0.85 and 9 billion PBMCs per donor. Summary of the overall study and its limitations: Pairwise subsampling indicated that sequencing depth was expected to affect the degree of clonotype sharing among donors. Sampling was restricted to blood, and TCR repertoires in tissue are likely to differ from TCR repertoires in blood. The small number of donors limited the genetic and exposure-history diversity represented.

The CDR3, cysteine through phenylalanine, is 12 amino acids long. Only the CDR3 part of the read is kept: 36 bases, read in frame from the first base. From V the trimming removes 5 bases and from J it removes 9 bases, while the gene matches leave 3 bases of the junction unaccounted for. CDR1 SGHAT and CDR2 FQNNGV were looked up in the germline V gene. TCR CDR3 regions were amplified from genomic DNA by multiplex PCR using the deep immunoSEQ assay. Genomic DNA extracted from each cell subset was distributed evenly over all wells of several immunoSEQ 96-well plates, and each plate served as one replicate. For unsorted PBMC, around 330 ng genomic DNA, equal to 30,000 or so T cell genomes, was loaded into each replicate PCR. Ten immunoSEQ deep assay plates were used to sequence the unsorted PBMC genomic DNA. Purified libraries were measured with a Qubit 3.0 fluorometer, size-checked on a Bioanalyzer 2100, and measured again with the KAPA Library Quantification kit. A separate single-read 150-cycle Illumina NextSeq 550 flow cell was used to sequence each immunoSEQ 96-well plate. The paper's processing steps were these. Because the immunoSEQ output included only junctional sequences and no quality scores, the filtering could not be the same as the filtering used for full-length reads. To assign V/J genes and CDR3, sequences were annotated using PyIR, a Python wrapper for IgBLAST v1.9, with IMGT germline references. Any read was removed if the V/J assignment was weak (E-value above 1e-6), the CDR3 was missing, or the read contained stop codons, out-of-frame junctions, or ambiguous translated residues. V3J clonotypes were defined as sequences sharing the same inferred V gene, J gene, and CDR3 amino acid sequence. Percentage overlap between repertoires was computed as shared unique clonotypes divided by the size of the smaller repertoire. Repertoire richness was assessed with RTK rarefaction, the Chao1 estimator, and Recon v2.1 estimates of unobserved clonotypes. The source is immuneACCESS, and TCRdb retained only in-frame sequences with V and J called. Part of the clones is not carried over; for the studies checked, unresolved V genes explain less than half of this, and the remainder is unexplained. The V and J calls and the clone size are those of that table, but D and trimming were determined from the DNA. Here the sample has about 470,000 clones; about four fifths occur a single time. Around 13% of the sample lies in the top ten.

The donors were healthy, HIV-negative adults who had no recently reported acute infections or vaccinations. All donors were Caucasian adults living in Nashville, Tennessee, USA. For unsorted samples, approximately 81 million PBMCs were counted, and genomic DNA was extracted using the QIAamp DNA Blood Mini kit. Blood was obtained by leukapheresis, after which PBMCs were separated by Ficoll-Histopaque density gradient centrifugation and cryopreserved in liquid nitrogen vapor phase. Sequenced input: PBMCs. This clonotype originated in a woman in her thirties or forties in good health. Some clones in this sample may be carry-over from other donors' samples. The sequence joins TRBV11-2 to TRBJ2-4; TRBD1 lines up with 8 middle nucleotides. The sequence in DNA is TGTGCCAGCAGCCCCGACAGGGGCATTCAGTACTTC. Its amino acids are CASSPDRGIQYF.